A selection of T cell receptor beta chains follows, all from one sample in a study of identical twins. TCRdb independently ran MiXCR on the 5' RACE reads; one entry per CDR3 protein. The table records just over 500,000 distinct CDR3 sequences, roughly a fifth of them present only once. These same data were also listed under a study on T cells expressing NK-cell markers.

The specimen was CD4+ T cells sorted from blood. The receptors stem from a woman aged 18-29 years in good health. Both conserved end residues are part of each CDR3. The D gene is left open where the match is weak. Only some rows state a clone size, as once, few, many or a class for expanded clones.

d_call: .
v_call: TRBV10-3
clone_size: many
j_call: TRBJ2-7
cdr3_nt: TGTGCCATCAGTGTCCGCTCCTACGAGCAGTACTTC
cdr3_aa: CAISVRSYEQYF

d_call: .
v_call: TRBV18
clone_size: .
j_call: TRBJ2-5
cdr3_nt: TGTGCCAGCTCACCACCTTCCCGAGTCGGGGGGCTTCGAGAGACCCAGTACTTC
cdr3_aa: CASSPPSRVGGLRETQYF

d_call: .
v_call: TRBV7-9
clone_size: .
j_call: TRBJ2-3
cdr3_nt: TGTGCCAGCAGCTCCCCCGACCGGGGAGATACGCAGTATTTT
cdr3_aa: CASSSPDRGDTQYF

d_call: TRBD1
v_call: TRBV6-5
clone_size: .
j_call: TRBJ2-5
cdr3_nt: TGTGCCAGTGGGACAGGGGTAGAGACCCAGTACTTC
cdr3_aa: CASGTGVETQYF

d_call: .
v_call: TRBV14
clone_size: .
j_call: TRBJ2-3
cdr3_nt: TGTGCCAGCAGCCCCCTCTCGGTGCCAGATACGCAGTATTTT
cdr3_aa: CASSPLSVPDTQYF

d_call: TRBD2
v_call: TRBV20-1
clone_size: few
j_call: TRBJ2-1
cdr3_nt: TGCAGTGCTTTCTCACTAGCGGGAGGGCCCAAGGAGCAGTTCTTC
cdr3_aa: CSAFSLAGGPKEQFF

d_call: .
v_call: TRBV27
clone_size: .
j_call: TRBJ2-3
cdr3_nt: TGTGCCAGCAGTCCGCCTGGGGATTATGGCACAGATACGCAGTATTTT
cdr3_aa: CASSPPGDYGTDTQYF

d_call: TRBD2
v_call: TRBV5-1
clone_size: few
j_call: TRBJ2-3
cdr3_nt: TGCGCCAGCAGCTCAGGGACTAGCGGGGTCACAGATACGCAGTATTTT
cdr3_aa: CASSSGTSGVTDTQYF

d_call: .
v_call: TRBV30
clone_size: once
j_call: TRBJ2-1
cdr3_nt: TGTGCCTGGAGTGTACCCGGGGACCCACGGCCGTTCTTC
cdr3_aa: CAWSVPGDPRPFF

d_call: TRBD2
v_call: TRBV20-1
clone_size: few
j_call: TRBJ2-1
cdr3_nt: TGCAGTGCTCCGCCCCGGGGGGAGACCTACAATGAGCAGTTCTTC
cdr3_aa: CSAPPRGETYNEQFF

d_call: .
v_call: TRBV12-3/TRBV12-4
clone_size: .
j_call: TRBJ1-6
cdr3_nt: TGTGCCAGCAGTTTCGGTAGCAGGGGCAATTCACCCCTCCACTTT
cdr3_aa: CASSFGSRGNSPLHF

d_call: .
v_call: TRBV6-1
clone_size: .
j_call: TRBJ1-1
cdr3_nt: TGTGCCAGCAGTGAATTGCCAGGGAGGGCTGAAGCTTTCTTT
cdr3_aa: CASSELPGRAEAFF

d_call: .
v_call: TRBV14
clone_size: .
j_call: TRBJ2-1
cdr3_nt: TGTGCCAGCCTTCCCGAGCAGTTCTTC
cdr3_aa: CASLPEQFF

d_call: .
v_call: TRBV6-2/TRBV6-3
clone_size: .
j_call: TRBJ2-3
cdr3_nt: TGTGCCAGCAGAAAAGATGGCGGTGCAGATACGCAGTATTTT
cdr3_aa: CASRKDGGADTQYF

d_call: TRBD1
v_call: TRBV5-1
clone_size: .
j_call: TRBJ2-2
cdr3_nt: TGCGCCAGCAGTTCCGGGACAGGGCTATCCGGGGAGCTGTTTTTT
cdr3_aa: CASSSGTGLSGELFF

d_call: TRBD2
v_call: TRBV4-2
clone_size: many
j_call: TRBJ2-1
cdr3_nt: TGTGCCAGCAGCCCTCTCCTAGCGGGGGGCAATGAGCAGTTCTTC
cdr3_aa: CASSPLLAGGNEQFF

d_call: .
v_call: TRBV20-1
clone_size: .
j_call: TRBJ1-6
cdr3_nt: TGCAGTGCTAGGACGGGAAATTCACCCCTCCACTTT
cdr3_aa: CSARTGNSPLHF

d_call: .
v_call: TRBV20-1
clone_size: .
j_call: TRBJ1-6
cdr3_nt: TGCAGTGCTTTCAGGGAGGCAAAAAGCTCCTATAATTCACCCCTCCACTTT
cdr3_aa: CSAFREAKSSYNSPLHF

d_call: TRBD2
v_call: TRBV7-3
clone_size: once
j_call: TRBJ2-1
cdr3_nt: TGTGCCAGCAGCTTATTAAGGACTAGCGGGGCTAATGAGCAGTTCTTC
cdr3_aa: CASSLLRTSGANEQFF

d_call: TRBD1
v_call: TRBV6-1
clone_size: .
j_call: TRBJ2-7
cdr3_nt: TGTGCCAGCAGTCCCTTTGACAGGGGTCTACACGAGCAGTACTTC
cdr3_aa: CASSPFDRGLHEQYF

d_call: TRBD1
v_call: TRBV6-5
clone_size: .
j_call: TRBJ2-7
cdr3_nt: TGTGCCAGCAGTTATTCGACAGGGTATCCCTACGAGCAGTACTTC
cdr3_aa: CASSYSTGYPYEQYF

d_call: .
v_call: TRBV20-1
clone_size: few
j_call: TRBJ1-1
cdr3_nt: TGCAGTGCTATCGCCTACAGTTTGAACACTGAAGCTTTCTTT
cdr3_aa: CSAIAYSLNTEAFF

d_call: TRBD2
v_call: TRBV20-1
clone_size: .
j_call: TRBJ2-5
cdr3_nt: TGCAGTGCTAGAGACGCTAGCGGGGGGAACCAAGAGACCCAGTACTTC
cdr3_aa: CSARDASGGNQETQYF

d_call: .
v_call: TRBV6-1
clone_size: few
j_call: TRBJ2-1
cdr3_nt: TGTGCCAGCAGGGAGGGCGGGACCGGAGAGCAGTTCTTC
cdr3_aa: CASREGGTGEQFF